These 5 T cell receptor beta chains originate from one sample sequenced in a study of cytomegalovirus exposure and HLA in healthy donors (dated by TCRdb to about 2017). Libraries were prepared through the immunoSEQ multiplex PCR assay. For the multiplex PCR, a mixture combining 60 forward primers for TCR Vbeta segments and 13 reverse primers for TCR Jbeta segments was used. Drawn from immuneACCESS, this table holds only the in-frame rearrangements with V and J called that TCRdb kept. Clones are partly lost; checked studies trace under half to an unresolved V gene and leave the rest unexplained. The sample table contains about 160,000 clones; only one count was recorded for around nine tenths of them. The ten largest make up approximately 0.85% of the sample. The source material was PBMCs. The receptors shown here come from a woman in her twenties or thirties in good health and CMV-seronegative.

The rearrangement joins TRBV15 to TRBJ1-2, with 11 bases matching TRBD1. V lost 0 bases to trimming and J lost 7 bases; unmatched junction nucleotides: 13. Per germline, CDR1 LNHNV and CDR2 YYDKDF (reference sequence). CDR3 length equals 18 residues. In nucleotides, the CDR3 is TGTGCCACCAGCAGAGATGTTGGGACAGGGGGAGGTATGGGTGGCTACACCTTC. Protein: CATSRDVGTGGGMGGYTF.

CDR3 DNA: TGTGCCAGCAGCGCGACTAGCGACTTGGCCTACAATGAGCAGTTCTTC. Its protein is CASSATSDLAYNEQFF. V gene TRBV9 combines with J gene TRBJ2-1; 8 bases line up with TRBD2. V lost 3 bases and J lost 2; bases outside the gene matches: 7. Germline-derived CDR1 and CDR2 are SGDLS and YYNGEE. CDR3 length: 16 residues.

V is TRBV11-2 and J is TRBJ2-7; D is undetermined. The CDR3 covers 12 residues. Between the trimmed V and J ends, which lost 2 bases and 2 bases, there was a span of 4 bases. Germline V CDR1 and CDR2: SGHAT, FQNNGV. The CDR3 coding sequence is TGTGCCAGCAGCTTACAGACCTACGAGCAGTACTTC. Translated, it gives CASSLQTYEQYF.

The rearrangement links TRBV27 to TRBJ1-2; the match to TRBD1 covers 10 bases. CDR1 and CDR2 from the germline V gene are MNHEY and SMNVEV (reference sequence). The CDR3 is 16 residues long. J gave up 4 bases and V 6 bases, and 11 bases lay outside the gene matches. CDR3 amino acids: CASRWTPGTGAYGYTF. The CDR3 DNA follows: TGTGCCAGCAGATGGACTCCCGGGACAGGGGCCTATGGCTACACCTTC.

The chain carries TRBV18 and TRBJ1-5; D gene unclear. Per germline, CDR1 KGHSH and CDR2 LQKENI. V shed 1 base and J shed 2 bases, with 6 bases lying between them. The CDR3 is 14 amino acids. CDR3 protein: CASSPQAGNQPQHF. The CDR3 DNA reads as TGTGCCAGCTCACCACAAGCCGGCAATCAGCCCCAGCATTTT.